These 23 T cell receptor beta chains were sequenced from one sample in a study of shared clonotypes between healthy human individuals. The method was immunoSEQ multiplex PCR; TCRdb's version includes in-frame clones alone and lacks a portion of them. The sample records about 2.3 million clones, less than 95% being singletons. The sequencing sample was made of naive CD4+ T cells from PBMCs. Subset noted: CD45RA+ positively selected. These receptors originate from a young man in good health. Some clones in this sample may be carry-over from other donors' samples.

A word on this clone: Other DNA sequences in this sample translate to the same CDR3. The J gene is TRBJ2-3, the V gene TRBV9, with D possibly matching TRBD2 (6 bases). The CDR3 length is 14 residues. V was clipped by 2 bases and J by 0 bases, with 7 bases between them. The germline V gene encodes CDR1 SGDLS and CDR2 YYNGEE. CDR3 DNA: TGTGCCAGCAGCGTTAGCGGTAGCACAGATACGCAGTATTTT. Translation: CASSVSGSTDTQYF.

This clone was observed a handful of times. The chain recombines TRBV9 with TRBJ1-1, with TRBD1 identical over 8 bases. The J segment lost 1 base and the V segment lost 6 bases, leaving 8 bases of the junction unmatched. The CDR3 is 15 residues long. The germline gives CDR1 SGDLS, CDR2 YYNGEE. The CDR3, as DNA: TGTGCCAGCACGCAGACAGGGGTCTGGAACACTGAAGCTTTCTTT. This gives the protein CASTQTGVWNTEAFF.

V usage is TRBV27 and J usage is TRBJ2-7; D gene ambiguous. Trimming removed 5 bases from V and 1 base from J, with 12 bases in between. Germline CDR1 reads MNHEY; CDR2 reads SMNVEV (reference sequence). This CDR3 region has 14 residues. CDR3 protein: CASSRHGASYEQYF. The DNA for the CDR3 is TGTGCCAGCAGTCGACACGGTGCGTCCTACGAGCAGTACTTC.

This clone has a single count. The junction does not match germline at one end; this may be a read error. The same CDR3 can be traced to other DNA sequences in this sample. This rearrangement joins TRBV11-2 to TRBJ2-5, with 9 bases identical to TRBD2. Germline V lookup: CDR1 SGHAT, CDR2 FQNNGV. CDR3 length: 14 amino acids. The CDR3 DNA is TGTGCCAGCAGTTTAGCGGGAGTGGGAGAGACCCAGTACTTC. Translation: CASSLAGVGETQYF.

The V call is TRBV5-1, the J call TRBJ2-1; TRBD2 aligns across 11 bases. Germline CDR1 reads SGHRS; CDR2 reads YFSETQ. This CDR3 region has 19 residues. J gave up 0 bases and V 3 bases, and 11 bases lay outside the gene matches. This CDR3 is CASSWGGTSGAPSYNEQFF. Here the CDR3 DNA reads TGCGCCAGCAGCTGGGGCGGGACTAGCGGAGCACCCTCCTACAATGAGCAGTTCTTC.

The genes are TRBV7-2 and TRBJ2-7; 7 positions agree with TRBD2. Trimming at V came to 4 bases and at J to 2 bases, leaving 8 bases not matched to a gene. The CDR3 contains 15 residues. CDR1 and CDR2 from the germline V gene are SGHTA and FQGNSA. CDR3 sequence (DNA): TGTGCCAGCAGCTGGGGGGGGGTATCACCCTACGAGCAGTACTTC. Its protein product is CASSWGGVSPYEQYF. Full variable domain (outside the CDR3, taken from reference TRBV7-2 and TRBJ2-7): GAGVSQSPSNKVTEKGKDVELRCDPISGHTALYWYRQSLGQGLEFLIYFQGNSAPDKSGLPSDRFSAERTGGSVSTLTIQRTQQEDSAVYLCASSWGGVSPYEQYFGPGTRLTVT.

The V call is TRBV5-1, the J call TRBJ2-3; no firm D call. Germline loops: CDR1 SGHRS, CDR2 YFSETQ. This CDR3 region has 14 residues. V was cut by 2 bases and J by 3 bases, with 10 bases left in between. CDR3: CASSLNPGTDTQYF. Here the CDR3 DNA reads TGCGCCAGCAGCTTAAACCCTGGAACAGATACGCAGTATTTT.

The chain recombines TRBV5-1 with TRBJ2-2, with D possibly matching TRBD2 (5 bases). V shed 0 bases and J shed 5 bases, with 11 bases lying between them. In germline, CDR1 is SGHRS, CDR2 YFSETQ. This CDR3 has 15 residues. CDR3 nucleotide sequence: TGCGCCAGCAGCTTGGGACGGGAAAAAACCGGGGAGCTGTTTTTT. Translated: CASSLGREKTGELFF.

V and J are TRBV2 and TRBJ2-2; the D is unclear. This CDR3 is built from 14 residues. Trimming took off 8 bases at V and 7 bases at J, with 17 bases between the two ends. CDR1 is SNHLY, CDR2 FYNNEI, per germline. CDR3 sequence reads: CASRTSRLFGELFF. CDR3 coding DNA: TGTGCCAGCCGAACTTCAAGGTTGTTCGGGGAGCTGTTTTTT. Full variable domain (rest looked up from reference TRBV2 and TRBJ2-2): EPEVTQTPSHQVTQMGQEVILRCVPISNHLYFYWYRQILGQKVEFLVSFYNNEISEKSEIFDDQFSVERPDGSNFTLKIRSTKLEDSAMYFCASRTSRLFGELFFGEGSRLTVL.

The V and J genes are TRBV7-9 and TRBJ2-7; no definite D call. Trimming pared 5 bases from V and 1 base from J, leaving 12 bases between. Germline V lookup: CDR1 SEHNR, CDR2 FQNEAQ (reference sequence). CDR3 length: 14 amino acids. The CDR3 nucleotides read TGTGCCAGCAGCCAAAAGTCCCAATCCTACGAGCAGTACTTC. Protein product: CASSQKSQSYEQYF.

The chain is built from TRBV18 and TRBJ1-1, with D perhaps matching TRBD1 (6 bases). V shed 6 bases and J shed 1 base, with 12 bases lying between them. This CDR3 has 14 amino acids. CDR1 and CDR2 (germline): KGHSH, LQKENI. CDR3 region: CASSLGAGNTEAFF. The CDR3, as DNA: TGTGCCAGCTCCTTGGGGGCAGGGAACACTGAAGCTTTCTTT.

The gene calls are TRBV7-2 and TRBJ1-5; D is perhaps TRBD1 (5 bases). Germline values: CDR1 SGHTA, CDR2 FQGNSA. This CDR3 is 14 amino acids long. The V gene lost 1 base and the J gene lost 11 bases, with 15 bases spanning the gap. The CDR3 region has the DNA TGTGCCAGCAGCTTAGGAGACTCAGGGAGGACCCAGCATTTT. It is translated as CASSLGDSGRTQHF.

The chain links TRBV30 to TRBJ1-2, with D perhaps TRBD1 (6 bases). There are 15 residues in the CDR3. The germline V and J ends were trimmed by 1 base and 5 bases, with 17 bases remaining between them. Per the germline V gene, CDR1 is GTSNPN and CDR2 is SVGIG (reference sequence). The CDR3 DNA sequence: TGTGCCTGGAGTGGTTCCGGCAGGGGCTATTATGGCTACACCTTC. It translates to CAWSGSGRGYYGYTF.

The rearrangement uses TRBV6-1 and TRBJ1-5, with a weak D call TRBD1 (6 bases). Germline CDR1 and CDR2: MNHNS and SASEGT. The CDR3 runs 16 residues. Trimming left V 3 bases short and J 1 base short, with 13 bases between. The CDR3 loop reads CASSEGGGVSNQPQHF. The CDR3 DNA follows: TGTGCCAGCAGTGAGGGGGGGGGCGTGAGCAATCAGCCCCAGCATTTT.

This clone was seen once. J is TRBJ1-5 and V is TRBV19; D remains unclear. V shed 7 bases and J shed 6 bases, with 10 bases lying between them. Germline V lookup: CDR1 LNHDA, CDR2 SQIVND (reference sequence). The CDR3 extends over 12 amino acids. The CDR3 here is CASTIAGQPQHF. The CDR3 DNA reads TGTGCCAGTACCATCGCGGGTCAGCCCCAGCATTTT.

On this clone itself: Within the sample, other DNA sequences also encode this same CDR3. The chain links TRBV7-2 to TRBJ2-7; 7 nucleotides align to TRBD1. CDR1 and CDR2 from the germline V gene are SGHTA and FQGNSA. The CDR3 is 15 amino acids. With V trimmed by 1 base and J by 0 bases, 3 bases remained unmatched. Written as DNA, the CDR3 is TGTGCCAGCAGCTTAGTGGCAGGGGGCTCCTACGAGCAGTACTTC. Translation: CASSLVAGGSYEQYF.

This chain connects TRBV28 to TRBJ2-1, with 8 bases identical to TRBD1. The germline V gene encodes CDR1 MDHEN and CDR2 SYDVKM. V lost 7 bases and J lost 4; bases outside the gene matches: 6. The length of the CDR3 is 14 residues. DNA of the CDR3: TGTGCCAGCACCTTAGGGACAGGATACAATGAGCAGTTCTTC. This translates into CASTLGTGYNEQFF.

This clone was seen a single time. The chain has TRBV5-1 and TRBJ2-4; D is undetermined. With 3 bases removed from V and 15 bases from J, the gap between germline ends came to 13 bases. The CDR3 has 11 amino acids. The V gene's germline CDR1 is SGHRS and CDR2 YFSETQ. DNA of the CDR3: TGCGCCAGCAGCTCCGATCCCTTCGGGTACTTC. The encoded protein is CASSSDPFGYF.

This clone has only one observation. The CDR3 bases are TGTGCCAGCAGTTGGGACCGCGTCAGCACAGATACGCAGTATTTT. Translating gives CASSWDRVSTDTQYF. The V call is TRBV27, the J call TRBJ2-3; D tentatively reads TRBD1 or TRBD2 (5 bases each). The CDR3 sequence is 15 residues long. Looked up from germline, CDR1 is MNHEY and CDR2 is SMNVEV (reference sequence). V was pared by 4 bases and J by 0 bases, with 11 bases between.

This rearrangement joins TRBV6-6 to TRBJ2-7; TRBD2 matches at 9 bases. The CDR3 is 15 residues long. Germline trimming cut 2 bases from V and 0 bases from J; bases unmatched to any gene: 2. Germline lookup yields CDR1 MNHNY and CDR2 SVGAGI (reference sequence). The CDR3 is CASSYDSGSSYEQYF. The CDR3 bases are TGTGCCAGCAGTTACGATAGCGGGAGCTCCTACGAGCAGTACTTC.

The chain carries TRBV5-1 and TRBJ2-7; TRBD2 matches at 7 bases. In germline, CDR1 is SGHRS, CDR2 YFSETQ. Unmatched junction bases numbered 2, after V lost 4 bases and J lost 1 base. The CDR3 totals 13 residues. The CDR3 sequence: CASSVGLSYEQYF. CDR3 DNA: TGCGCCAGCAGCGTGGGACTATCCTACGAGCAGTACTTC. The entire variable domain, with the rest obtained from reference TRBV5-1 and TRBJ2-7, is as follows: KAGVTQTPRYLIKTRGQQVTLSCSPISGHRSVSWYQQTPGQGLQFLFEYFSETQRNKGNFPGRFSGRQFSNSRSEMNVSTLELGDSALYLCASSVGLSYEQYFGPGTRLTVT.

V and J are TRBV27 and TRBJ1-1, with 7 bases identical to TRBD1. J gave up 0 bases and V 6 bases, and 10 bases lay outside the gene matches. The CDR3 has 16 residues. Germline loops: CDR1 MNHEY, CDR2 SMNVEV (reference sequence). The CDR3 DNA reads as TGTGCCAGCAGGAGACAGGGCGTATCCCTGAACACTGAAGCTTTCTTT. It translates to CASRRQGVSLNTEAFF.

The chain employs TRBV5-6 and TRBJ2-5; D is undetermined. Trimming removed 0 bases from V and 5 bases from J, with 11 bases in between. Germline V gene data show CDR1 as SGHDT and CDR2 as YYEEEE. The length of the CDR3 is 14 residues. DNA for the CDR3: TGTGCCAGCAGCTTGGCTGAGTGGGCGGAGACCCAGTACTTC. Residues: CASSLAEWAETQYF.